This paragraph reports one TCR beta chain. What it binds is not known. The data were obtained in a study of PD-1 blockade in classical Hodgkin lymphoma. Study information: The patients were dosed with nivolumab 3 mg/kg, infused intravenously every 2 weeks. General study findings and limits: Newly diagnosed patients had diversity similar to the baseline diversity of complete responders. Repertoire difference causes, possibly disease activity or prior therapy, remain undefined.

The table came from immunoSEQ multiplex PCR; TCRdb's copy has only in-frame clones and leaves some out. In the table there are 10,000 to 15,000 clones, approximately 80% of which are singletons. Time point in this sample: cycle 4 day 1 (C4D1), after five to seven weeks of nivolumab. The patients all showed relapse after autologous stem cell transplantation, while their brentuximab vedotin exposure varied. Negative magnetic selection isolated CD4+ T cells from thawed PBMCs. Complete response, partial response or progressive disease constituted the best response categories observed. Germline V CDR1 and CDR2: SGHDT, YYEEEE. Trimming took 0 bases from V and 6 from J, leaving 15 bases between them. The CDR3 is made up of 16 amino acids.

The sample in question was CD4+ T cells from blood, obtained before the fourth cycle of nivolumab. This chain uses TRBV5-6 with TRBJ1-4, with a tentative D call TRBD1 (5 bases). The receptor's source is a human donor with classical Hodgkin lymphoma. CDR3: CASSLVDSSPDEKLFF. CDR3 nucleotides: TGTGCCAGCAGCTTGGTCGACAGTTCCCCGGATGAAAAACTGTTTTTT.